This record looks at one T cell receptor (beta chain) sequence and its context. The antigen is not known. The V end lost 0 bases, the J end lost 4 bases, and 12 bases lay between the germline ends. Germline CDR1 KGHSH, CDR2 LQKENI. The CDR3 sequence is 15 residues long. This record belongs to a study of T cells in localized non-small cell lung cancer. Generated by immunoSEQ multiplex PCR, the TCRdb table keeps only in-frame clones and is missing some. The sample lists under 2,500 clones, roughly 20% seen once, with roughly 12% in the top ten. Study-wide results and caveats: Adjacent uninvolved lung had the highest clonality, suggesting focused antigen responses.

The chain employs TRBV18 and TRBJ1-2, with D perhaps matching TRBD1 (5 bases). This receptor was taken from an older male donor with stage I non-small cell lung cancer. The specimen was normal lung tissue next to the tumor, collected before any cancer treatment. Written as DNA, the CDR3 is TGTGCCAGCTCACCACCAACAGGCAAAGGCTATGGCTACACCTTC. This encodes CASSPPTGKGYGYTF.